The entry below gives a single T cell receptor beta chain sequence along with its context. Only in-frame clones appear in the TCRdb table, and some are missing; sequencing was by immunoSEQ multiplex PCR. This table holds some 26,000 clones, 81% found once. Trimming cost V 8 bases and J 0 bases; bases outside gene matches: 10. The germline gives CDR1 MNHEY, CDR2 SMNVEV (reference sequence). This CDR3 is built from 16 residues. Time point denoted: blood 2 weeks post-SBRT. Sample treatment: 15 Gy SBRT to primary tumor, nephrectomy 4 weeks later. This sample was taken from a study of radiation and T cells in renal cell carcinoma. Study overall: Nephrectomy followed 15 Gy stereotactic body radiation by 4 weeks.

This receptor was identified in a man between 60 and 75 years old with renal cell carcinoma. The rearrangement links TRBV27 to TRBJ2-7, with 10 positions matching TRBD2. The sequencing used blood, collected from a patient whose treatment included radiotherapy and nephrectomy. CDR3 sequence: CASRRSSGSYSYEQYF. CDR3 nucleotides: TGTGCCAGCCGTCGGTCTAGCGGGAGCTACTCCTACGAGCAGTACTTC.